Following are 22 T cell receptor beta chains from one sample sequenced in a study of blood T cell repertoires in COVID-19. Some clones are missing from TCRdb's copy, which holds only in-frame ones; the method was immunoSEQ multiplex PCR. The table shows over 200,000 clones, with nearly 90% occurring only once. The sample taken for sequencing was peripheral blood. These receptors originate from a woman aged 18-29 years who had recovered from COVID-19.

The rearrangement links TRBV7-3 to TRBJ2-5, with 10 bases aligning to TRBD2. With V trimmed by 5 bases and J by 5 bases, 5 bases remained unmatched. In germline, CDR1 is SGHTA, CDR2 FQGTGA. The CDR3 covers 14 residues. The CDR3 coding sequence is TGTGCCAGCAGCCCTAGCGGGAGTTGGGAGACCCAGTACTTC. Translating gives CASSPSGSWETQYF.

This clone appeared a single time. This chain joins TRBV29-1 and TRBJ2-7; D may be TRBD2 (6 bases). Germline CDR1 reads SQVTM; CDR2 reads ANQGSEA. The V end was cut by 1 base, the J end by 2 bases, with 9 bases between. This CDR3 comprises 13 residues. The CDR3 loop is CSVEAGVTYEQYF. CDR3 bases: TGCAGCGTTGAAGCGGGGGTTACCTACGAGCAGTACTTC.

This clone appeared a single time. This sequence joins TRBV20-1 and TRBJ2-1, with a tentative D call TRBD2 (5 bases). The CDR3 loop spans 12 amino acids. Germline-derived CDR1 and CDR2 are DFQATT and SNEGSKA (reference sequence). V lost 3 bases and J lost 7, with 10 bases in between. In DNA form, the CDR3 reads TGCAGTGCTAGTTTGCGCGGGAATGAGCAGTTCTTC. It is translated as CSASLRGNEQFF.

The V and J genes are TRBV9 and TRBJ1-5, with 9 bases matching TRBD1. This CDR3 is built from 15 residues. With 3 bases clipped from V and 4 bases from J, the junction kept 5 bases outside the gene matches. Germline loops: CDR1 SGDLS, CDR2 YYNGEE. The CDR3 DNA reads TGTGCCAGCAGCGCTGGGACAGGGAGTAATCAGCCCCAGCATTTT. Its protein product is CASSAGTGSNQPQHF. The full variable domain, rest sourced from reference TRBV9 and TRBJ1-5, is DSGVTQTPKHLITATGQRVTLRCSPRSGDLSVYWYQQSLDQGLQFLIQYYNGEERAKGNILERFSAQQFPDLHSELNLSSLELGDSALYFCASSAGTGSNQPQHFGDGTRLSIL.

This clone was seen once. The chain carries TRBV7-3 and TRBJ1-2; 7 bases fit TRBD1. V shed 3 bases and J 4 bases; nucleotides not matched to a gene: 5. CDR3 length equals 14 residues. Germline CDR1 is SGHTA and CDR2 is FQGTGA. This chain's CDR3 is CASSLDRISYGYTF. CDR3 DNA sequence: TGTGCCAGCAGCTTGGACAGGATTTCCTATGGCTACACCTTC.

This clone showed up just a few times. The chain links TRBV9 to TRBJ2-2; perhaps TRBD2 as D (7 bases). The CDR3 runs to 18 residues. V lost 4 bases and J lost 4, with 23 bases in between. CDR1 is SGDLS and CDR2 is YYNGEE in the germline V gene. The CDR3 loop reads CASSPGGGWEWGTGELFF. CDR3 sequence (DNA): TGTGCCAGCAGCCCCGGCGGGGGCTGGGAGTGGGGCACCGGGGAGCTGTTTTTT.

The chain combines TRBV27 with TRBJ1-2, with 7 bases matching TRBD1. The junction had 9 bases not matched to a gene; V was cut back by 7 bases and J by 4 bases. The CDR3 contains 14 residues. Germline assignment: CDR1 MNHEY and CDR2 SMNVEV (reference sequence). The CDR3: CASTKDRASYGYTF. The CDR3 region has the DNA TGTGCCAGCACCAAAGACAGGGCCTCCTATGGCTACACCTTC.

The chain joins TRBV28 to TRBJ2-3; D is perhaps TRBD2 (5 bases). This CDR3 has 15 amino acids. Germline CDR1 MDHEN, CDR2 SYDVKM. Trimming cost V 2 bases and J 3 bases, with 12 bases left between them. CDR3 in DNA: TGTGCCAGCAGTTTACAGCGAGGGTATACAGATACGCAGTATTTT. It is translated as CASSLQRGYTDTQYF.

The DNA of the CDR3 is TGTGCCAGCAGCCCCACCGGGAGTGTGAACACTGAAGCTTTCTTT. Encoded protein: CASSPTGSVNTEAFF. The chain combines TRBV13 with TRBJ1-1; D is uncertain. Deletions cut 5 bases from V and 0 bases from J, with 13 bases between. This CDR3 region has 15 residues. Germline-derived CDR1 and CDR2 are PRHDT and FYEKMQ (reference sequence).

CDR3 bases: TGTGCCAGCAGCTCACTTTCGAACACTGAAGCTTTCTTT. Translation gives CASSSLSNTEAFF. The rearrangement links TRBV5-6 to TRBJ1-1; D gene unclear. The CDR3 totals 13 residues. V was shortened by 3 bases and J by 1 base, with 7 bases between the two germline ends. CDR1 is SGHDT and CDR2 is YYEEEE in the germline V gene.

The chain recombines TRBV10-3 with TRBJ2-3; D is possibly TRBD2 (5 bases). The CDR3 sequence is 11 residues long. Germline loops: CDR1 ENHRY, CDR2 SYGVKD. Trimming pared 6 bases from V and 6 bases from J, leaving 7 bases between. The CDR3 DNA reads as TGTGCCATCAGGGTAGCGGATACGCAGTATTTT. Translated: CAIRVADTQYF.

This clone was found once. The chain employs TRBV5-1 and TRBJ2-3; TRBD2 matches 13 bases. The V gene end was trimmed by 5 bases and the J gene end by 5 bases; junction bases not matched to a gene: 2. The CDR3 extends over 14 amino acids. Germline V gene data show CDR1 as SGHRS and CDR2 as YFSETQ. CDR3 loop: CASRGLAGIDTQYF. The DNA for the CDR3 is TGCGCCAGCAGGGGACTAGCGGGAATAGATACGCAGTATTTT.

In DNA, the CDR3 is TGTGCCAGCACCAGGGGCGATTTCACAGATACGCAGTATTTT. Its translation: CASTRGDFTDTQYF. This rearrangement joins TRBV2 to TRBJ2-3, with a tentative D call TRBD1 (6 bases). This CDR3 is built from 14 residues. Germline loops: CDR1 SNHLY, CDR2 FYNNEI. Trimming cost V 7 bases and J 2 bases, with 13 bases left between them.

The chain carries TRBV6-5 and TRBJ1-1; D remains unclear. The CDR3 is made up of 15 amino acids. Germline V gene sequence: CDR1 MNHEY, CDR2 SVGAGI. The V and J ends lost 6 bases and 5 bases respectively, with 19 bases between them. CDR3 loop: CASRASRYLRTEAFF. The CDR3 DNA reads TGTGCCAGCAGGGCGAGCCGGTACCTGAGGACTGAAGCTTTCTTT.

The genes are TRBV4-3 and TRBJ2-3; tentative D call: TRBD2 (5 bases). V was clipped by 3 bases and J by 3 bases, with 16 bases between them. In germline, CDR1 is LGHNA, CDR2 YSLEER. The CDR3 is 16 amino acids. DNA for the CDR3: TGCGCCAGCAGCCAGAGCCGGGATTGGTTAACAGATACGCAGTATTTT. Translated: CASSQSRDWLTDTQYF.

The CDR3 nucleotides read TGTGCCAGCAGCTTGGGGTGGGTGGGGGGATTTGAAGCTTTCTTT. It codes for CASSLGWVGGFEAFF. The rearrangement links TRBV5-6 to TRBJ1-1, with a possible D match to TRBD1 (5 bases). The germline V and J ends were trimmed by 0 bases and 7 bases, with 16 bases remaining between them. CDR1 is SGHDT, CDR2 YYEEEE, per germline. CDR3 length equals 15 residues.

This chain joins TRBV6-5 and TRBJ1-1, with TRBD1 as a possible D gene (6 bases). CDR1 is MNHEY and CDR2 is SVGAGI in the germline V gene. The CDR3 length is 14 residues. Trimming shortened V by 8 bases and J by 0 bases, and 13 bases separated the two germline ends. CDR3 protein: CASHRTGLNTEAFF. In nucleotides, the CDR3 is TGTGCCAGCCATCGTACAGGGTTGAACACTGAAGCTTTCTTT.

The chain is built from TRBV2 and TRBJ1-4; 7 bases line up with TRBD1. V dropped 5 bases and J dropped 4; count of bases not matched to a gene: 7. This CDR3 spans 15 amino acids. The germline V gene has CDR1 SNHLY and CDR2 FYNNEI. The DNA of the CDR3 is TGTGCCAGCAGTAAACAGGGACAGAGTAATGAAAAACTGTTTTTT. This gives the protein CASSKQGQSNEKLFF.

This clone has only one observation. The V and J genes are TRBV5-1 and TRBJ2-7; 8 bases match TRBD2. V gave up 0 bases and J gave up 2 bases; unmatched junction bases: 7. Germline lookup yields CDR1 SGHRS and CDR2 YFSETQ. This CDR3 has 16 residues. CDR3 DNA sequence: TGCGCCAGCAGCTTGGGAAATGGACTAGCACCCTACGAGCAGTACTTC. It is translated as CASSLGNGLAPYEQYF. The full variable domain, completed using reference TRBV5-1 and TRBJ2-7, is KAGVTQTPRYLIKTRGQQVTLSCSPISGHRSVSWYQQTPGQGLQFLFEYFSETQRNKGNFPGRFSGRQFSNSRSEMNVSTLELGDSALYLCASSLGNGLAPYEQYFGPGTRLTVT.

The chain employs TRBV3-1 (or the pseudogene TRBV3-2) and TRBJ2-3; 7 positions match TRBD1. This CDR3 has 14 amino acids. Germline V gene sequence: CDR1 LGHDT, CDR2 YNNKEL (reference sequence). The trim removed 3 bases at V and 7 bases at J, leaving 7 bases unmatched. In DNA form, the CDR3 reads TGTGCCAGCAGCCATGTAAGCAGGGGGAATACGCAGTATTTT. This encodes CASSHVSRGNTQYF.

This clone was seen a few times. The chain employs TRBV14 and TRBJ1-6; maybe TRBD1 (5 bases). Germline V CDR1 and CDR2: SGHDN, FVKESK. CDR3 length: 16 amino acids. Between the trimmed V and J ends, which lost 4 bases and 4 bases, there was a span of 14 bases. DNA of the CDR3: TGTGCCAGCAGCCCAGGCGGGACGGTTTATAATTCACCCCTCCACTTT. Translating gives CASSPGGTVYNSPLHF.

This clone was seen many times. J is TRBJ2-5 and V is TRBV11-2; D ambiguous. From germline, CDR1 is SGHAT and CDR2 FQNNGV. This CDR3 spans 15 amino acids. The V end was cut by 0 bases, the J end by 1 base, with 9 bases between. The CDR3 DNA is TGTGCCAGCAGCTTAGAGATAGGAGTCCAAGAGACCCAGTACTTC. This codes for CASSLEIGVQETQYF.